This TCR beta chain is drawn from a study of OX40 agonist ivuxolimab in advanced cancers. Regarding this clone: Antigen: not known.

Profiling relied on immunoSEQ multiplex PCR, and the TCRdb table lists in-frame clones only, not all of them. Of roughly 20,000 clones detected, approximately 86% appear once; the ten largest clones hold less than 20%. Trimming stripped 0 bases from V and 4 bases from J, with 10 bases between. Germline CDR1 is SGHRS and CDR2 is YFSETQ. There are 14 residues in the CDR3. Study-wide points: On average, a greater number of expanded clones characterised CD8+ T cells relative to CD4+.

The chain employs TRBV5-1 and TRBJ1-1; D may be TRBD1 (5 bases). This receptor was obtained from an adult with an advanced solid tumor such as melanoma, head and neck, liver or kidney cancer. This material consisted of CD4+ or CD8+ T cells sorted from blood, taken in a trial of the OX40 agonist ivuxolimab. The CDR3 DNA reads as TGCGCCAGCAGCTTGGAGTTGCAGGGCACTGAAGCTTTCTTT. Protein: CASSLELQGTEAFF.